This T cell receptor beta chain was recorded in a study of blood T cells in healthy people across ages. Study-wide points: Naive and antigen-experienced cells were not separated, limiting conclusive comparison.

A second PCR of roughly 7 to 11 cycles used a sample-barcoded 5' primer and a J-beta primer mix. Tags on each cDNA molecule came from a template-switch adaptor with 12 random nucleotides. TCRdb reanalysed the 5' RACE reads using MiXCR and keeps one entry per CDR3 protein. The sample consists of about 1.1 million distinct CDR3 sequences, 35% to 45% of them appearing once. This clonotype was seen a few times. Its target is not known. This receptor was identified in a man aged 18 to 35 in good health. Source material: blood.

As DNA, the CDR3 is TGTGCCAGCACCTACGGGGGGGCCACTACAGATACGCAGTATTTT. Its protein is CASTYGGATTDTQYF. V gene TRBV7-9 combines with J gene TRBJ2-3, with 8 bases matching TRBD2. The CDR3 spans 15 residues. Per the germline V gene, CDR1 is SEHNR and CDR2 is FQNEAQ (reference sequence). The V gene end was trimmed by 7 bases and the J gene end by 3 bases; junction bases not matched to a gene: 9.